This T cell receptor (beta chain) was documented in a study of post-analysis software for immune sequencing data. Study-level information: Progressive-relapsing, secondary progressive and relapsing-remitting multiple sclerosis were among the disease courses included. General study points: For normalized Chao1 diversity, multiple sclerosis patients scored significantly lower than controls did. TRBV segments more frequent in patients than in controls numbered a few and included TRBV5-6, TRBV5-1 and TRBV20-1.

To note about this clonotype: The target antigen is unknown.

The TCR beta cDNA libraries carried unique molecular identifiers. With about 0.85 to 10 million T cells as the source, a few hundred thousand cDNA molecules resulted. TCRdb ran MiXCR on the PCR reads and lists one entry per CDR3 protein. The profile shows hundreds of thousands of distinct CDR3 sequences, over 45% of them singletons. The CDR3 contains 17 residues. V lost 0 bases to trimming and J lost 2 bases; unmatched junction nucleotides: 7. Per the germline V gene, CDR1 is SGHAT and CDR2 is FQNNGV. The sequence was collected from a girl under 10 years old with multiple sclerosis. Sequenced input: blood. This chain links TRBV11-2 with TRBJ2-1; 7 nucleotides line up with TRBD2. CDR3 in amino acids: CASSLDPAGYPYNEQFF. The DNA for the CDR3 is TGTGCCAGCAGCTTAGATCCAGCGGGGTATCCCTACAATGAGCAGTTCTTC.